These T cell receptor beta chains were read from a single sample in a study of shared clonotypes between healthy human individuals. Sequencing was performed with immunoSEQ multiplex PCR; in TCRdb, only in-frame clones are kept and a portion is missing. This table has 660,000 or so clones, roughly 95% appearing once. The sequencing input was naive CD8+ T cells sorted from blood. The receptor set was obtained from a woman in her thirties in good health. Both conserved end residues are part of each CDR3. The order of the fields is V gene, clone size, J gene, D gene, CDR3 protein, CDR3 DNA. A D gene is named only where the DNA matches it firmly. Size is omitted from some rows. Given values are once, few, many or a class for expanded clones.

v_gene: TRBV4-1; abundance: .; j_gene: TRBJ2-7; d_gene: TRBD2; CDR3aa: CASSQEGTSGYEQYF; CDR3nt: TGCGCCAGCAGCCAGGAGGGGACTAGCGGTTACGAGCAGTACTTC
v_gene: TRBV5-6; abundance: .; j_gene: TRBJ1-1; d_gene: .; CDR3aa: CASSLEEGGSVEAFF; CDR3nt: TGTGCCAGCAGCTTGGAGGAGGGGGGCTCTGTCGAAGCTTTCTTT
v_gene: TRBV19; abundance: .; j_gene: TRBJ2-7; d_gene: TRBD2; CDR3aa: CASSISASGSKYEQYF; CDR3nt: TGTGCCAGTAGTATTTCGGCTAGCGGGAGTAAGTACGAGCAGTACTTC
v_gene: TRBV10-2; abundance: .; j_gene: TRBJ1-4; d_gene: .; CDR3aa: CASSDGGKLFF; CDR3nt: TGCGCCAGCAGTGATGGAGGAAAACTGTTTTTT
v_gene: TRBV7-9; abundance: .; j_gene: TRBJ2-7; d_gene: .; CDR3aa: CASSSSTAAYEQYF; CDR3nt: TGTGCCAGCAGCTCATCGACAGCAGCCTACGAGCAGTACTTC
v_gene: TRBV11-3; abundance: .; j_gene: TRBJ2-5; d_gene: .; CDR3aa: CASSPAGYETQYF; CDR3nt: TGTGCCAGCAGCCCCGCAGGGTACGAGACCCAGTACTTC
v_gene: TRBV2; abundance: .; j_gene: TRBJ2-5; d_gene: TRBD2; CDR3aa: CASRETSGQETQYF; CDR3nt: TGTGCCAGCAGGGAGACTAGCGGGCAAGAGACCCAGTACTTC
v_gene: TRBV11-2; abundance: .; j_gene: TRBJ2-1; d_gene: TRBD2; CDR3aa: CASSTHPAGGQFF; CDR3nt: TGTGCCAGCAGCACGCACCCGGCGGGGGGGCAGTTCTTC
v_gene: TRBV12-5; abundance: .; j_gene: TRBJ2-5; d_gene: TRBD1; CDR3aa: CASGLVVEQGAHGTGAQYF; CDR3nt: TGTGCTAGTGGTTTGGTAGTGGAGCAGGGGGCTCACGGCACGGGGGCCCAGTACTTC
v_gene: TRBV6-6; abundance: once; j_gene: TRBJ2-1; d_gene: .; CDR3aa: CASSYSNLNEQFF; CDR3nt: TGTGCCAGCAGTTACTCGAATCTTAATGAGCAGTTCTTC